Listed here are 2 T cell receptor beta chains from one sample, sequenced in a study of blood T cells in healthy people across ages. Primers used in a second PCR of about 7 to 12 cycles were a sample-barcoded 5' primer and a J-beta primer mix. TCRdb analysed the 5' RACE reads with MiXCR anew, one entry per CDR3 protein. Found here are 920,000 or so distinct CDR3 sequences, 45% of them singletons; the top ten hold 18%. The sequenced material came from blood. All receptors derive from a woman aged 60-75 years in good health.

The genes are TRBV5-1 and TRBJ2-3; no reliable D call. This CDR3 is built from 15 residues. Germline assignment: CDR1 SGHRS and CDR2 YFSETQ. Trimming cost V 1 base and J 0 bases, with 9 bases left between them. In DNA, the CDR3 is TGCGCCAGCAGCTTGTCTCCATCTAGCACAGATACGCAGTATTTT. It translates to CASSLSPSSTDTQYF.

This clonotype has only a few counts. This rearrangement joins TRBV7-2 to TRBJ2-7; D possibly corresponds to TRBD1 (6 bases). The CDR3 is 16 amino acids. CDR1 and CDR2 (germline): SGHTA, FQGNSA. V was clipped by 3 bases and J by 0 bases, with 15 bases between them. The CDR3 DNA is TGTGCCAGCAGCTTCATTAAAACAGGGCCCTCCTACGAGCAGTACTTC. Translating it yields CASSFIKTGPSYEQYF.